This TCR beta chain was identified during a study of neurological immune-mediated disorders. The sample's time point: longitudinal time-point 2. A single record per CDR3 protein comes from TCRdb applying MiXCR to the 5' RACE reads. Here the sample spans under 100,000 distinct CDR3 sequences, roughly 13% being singletons. This clonotype was recorded at least ten times. J was trimmed by 8 bases and V by 3 bases; bases with no gene match: 8. Per germline, CDR1 SGHRS and CDR2 YFSETQ. CDR3 length equals 15 residues. The sample comprised PBMCs. This TCR derives from a female donor with HTLV-1-associated myelopathy (HAM/TSP). This sequence joins TRBV5-1 and TRBJ2-4; 10 bases agree with TRBD2. CDR3 amino acids: CASSSGSGGAYIQYF. The CDR3 DNA sequence: TGCGCCAGCAGCTCCGGAAGCGGGGGGGCCTACATTCAGTACTTC.